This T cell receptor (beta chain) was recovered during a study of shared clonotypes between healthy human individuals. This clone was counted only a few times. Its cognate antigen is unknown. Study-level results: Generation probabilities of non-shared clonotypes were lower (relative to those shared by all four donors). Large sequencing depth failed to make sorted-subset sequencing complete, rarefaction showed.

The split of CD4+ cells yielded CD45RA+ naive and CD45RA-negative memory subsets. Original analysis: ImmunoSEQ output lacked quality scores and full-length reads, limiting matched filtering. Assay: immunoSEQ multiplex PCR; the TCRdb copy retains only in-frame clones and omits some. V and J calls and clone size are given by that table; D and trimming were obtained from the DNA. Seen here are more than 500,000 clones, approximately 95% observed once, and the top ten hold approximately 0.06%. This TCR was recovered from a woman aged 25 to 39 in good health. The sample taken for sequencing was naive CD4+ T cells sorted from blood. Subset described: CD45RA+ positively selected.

CDR3 sequence: CASSPDEDYGYTF. CDR3 bases: TGTGCCAGCTCACCCGACGAGGACTATGGCTACACCTTC. V usage is TRBV18 and J usage is TRBJ1-2, with no clear D. The CDR3 is 13 residues long. V gave up 3 bases and J gave up 3 bases, with 8 bases separating them. Germline CDR1 is KGHSH and CDR2 is LQKENI.